This T cell receptor (beta chain) was captured by sequencing in a study of identical twins. General observations from the study: Memory repertoires showed no such pattern, whereas abundant cord blood beta clonotypes carried fewer insertions.

Germline lookup yields CDR1 LNHDA and CDR2 SQIVND (reference sequence). J gave up 8 bases and V 3 bases, and 10 bases lay outside the gene matches. This CDR3 contains 15 residues. Donors were all healthy Caucasians. TCRdb reprocessed the 5' RACE reads via MiXCR and lists one record per CDR3 protein. The repertoire includes hundreds of thousands of distinct CDR3 sequences, 7.1% of them detected once, and 1.6% sits in the top ten. Remarks on this clonotype: Its antigen remains unknown.

These data also featured in a second study, about yellow fever vaccine responses in identical twins.

The sample comprised PBMCs. V is TRBV19 and J is TRBJ2-1; TRBD1 agrees at 7 bases. The clonotype comes from a woman between 18 and 30 years old in good health. The DNA of the CDR3 is TGTGCCAGTAGTATTGAGAGGGGGCTGAAATATGAGCAGTTCTTC. Encoded protein: CASSIERGLKYEQFF.